The clone carrying this T cell receptor beta chain has a count of ten or more. This sample is part of a study of prognosis after radiotherapy for stage I lung cancer. From genomic DNA, TCR beta CDR3 was amplified by two-round multiplex PCR. For every TRBV and TRBJ gene, a specific primer was used in first-round PCR. TCRdb redid the calling of the multiplex PCR reads with MiXCR, one entry per CDR3 protein. Seen here are tens of thousands of distinct CDR3 sequences, around 27% observed once, and the top ten hold 7.5%. Deletions cut 5 bases from V and 0 bases from J, with 10 bases between. CDR1 and CDR2 (germline): SGHTA, FQGNSA. This CDR3 has 14 residues.

This clonotype was obtained from a donor over 45 with non-small cell lung cancer. The source material was PBMCs, sampled before or after stereotactic body radiation therapy (not recorded which). This sequence joins TRBV7-2 and TRBJ1-1; no firm D call. The CDR3 protein is CASSPQTLNTEAFF. The CDR3 bases are TGTGCCAGCAGCCCCCAGACACTGAACACTGAAGCTTTCTTT. Supplemented by reference TRBV7-2 and TRBJ1-1, the full variable domain reads GAGVSQSPSNKVTEKGKDVELRCDPISGHTALYWYRQSLGQGLEFLIYFQGNSAPDKSGLPSDRFSAERTGGSVSTLTIQRTQQEDSAVYLCASSPQTLNTEAFFGQGTRLTVV.